The rows below give T cell receptor beta chains drawn from one sample of a study of blood T cell repertoires in COVID-19. The table came from immunoSEQ multiplex PCR; TCRdb's copy has only in-frame clones and leaves some out. The sample holds a few hundred thousand clones, roughly 85% seen once. Sequencing input: peripheral blood. The source is a human donor in a cohort sampled during active COVID-19. CDR3s include the opening cysteine and the closing phenylalanine or tryptophan. The D gene is left open where the match is weak. Where a row states a size, it is once, few, many or the class of an expanded clone; other rows omit it.

v_call	clone_size	d_call	j_call	cdr3_nt	cdr3_aa
TRBV5-1	NA	TRBD1	TRBJ1-4	TGCGCCAGCAGCTTGGTTTCGGGACAGGGTGGAGAAAAACTGTTTTTT	CASSLVSGQGGEKLFF
TRBV5-4	NA	NA	TRBJ2-1	TGTGCCAGCAGCTTGGCCGAGGGTGAGCAGTTCTTC	CASSLAEGEQFF
TRBV29-1	NA	NA	TRBJ2-4	TGCAGCGTTGTTGATTACAGGGGGGGCAAAAACATTCAGTACTTC	CSVVDYRGGKNIQYF
TRBV5-1	NA	NA	TRBJ1-4	TGCGCCAGCAGCCCGGCAGGGGAAACTAATGAAAAACTGTTTTTT	CASSPAGETNEKLFF
TRBV5-1	NA	TRBD1	TRBJ2-7	TGCGCCAGCAGCTTCGGGACAGACGACGAGCAGTACTTC	CASSFGTDDEQYF
TRBV23-1	NA	TRBD1	TRBJ1-5	TGCGCCAGCAGTTTTTCCCACCGGGACAGGGTTGGTCACTGGGACGCTCAGCCCCAGCATTTT	CASSFSHRDRVGHWDAQPQHF
TRBV5-1	NA	NA	TRBJ1-2	TGCGCCAGCAGCCCAAATTTTTGGACTTCGAATGGCTACACCTTC	CASSPNFWTSNGYTF
TRBV21-1	NA	NA	TRBJ2-7	TGTGCCAGCAGCCCCCATCGGGGGGGGAGCTACGAGCAGTACTTC	CASSPHRGGSYEQYF
TRBV6-5	NA	NA	TRBJ1-1	TGTGCCAGCGCTCAGTCGTGGTACACTGAAGCTTTCTTT	CASAQSWYTEAFF
TRBV24-1	NA	NA	TRBJ1-2	TGTGCCACCAGTGATTCCTTTGGGGGGAGCTATGGCTACACCTTC	CATSDSFGGSYGYTF
TRBV29-1	few	TRBD1	TRBJ2-1	TGCAGCGCCAGCCGGGACAGGGGCAATGAGCAGTTCTTC	CSASRDRGNEQFF
TRBV5-1	NA	TRBD1	TRBJ2-7	TGCGCCAGCAGCGCCCGGGACAGAGCCTACGAGCAGTACTTC	CASSARDRAYEQYF
TRBV12-5	few	TRBD1	TRBJ2-3	TGTGCTAGTGGGAAGGGGGACAGGGGGCCTAGCACAGATACGCAGTATTTT	CASGKGDRGPSTDTQYF
TRBV7-2	once	NA	TRBJ2-7	TGTGCCAGCAGCTTAGGGGGGCAGACCTACGAGCAGTACTTC	CASSLGGQTYEQYF
TRBV24-1	NA	TRBD1	TRBJ2-6	TGTGCCACCAGTGATTCTCCGGGACAGGGGGCTGGGGCCAACGTCCTGACTTTC	CATSDSPGQGAGANVLTF
TRBV6-5	NA	NA	TRBJ1-1	TGTGCCAGCAATACAGGGAAATACACTGAAGCTTTCTTT	CASNTGKYTEAFF
TRBV19	NA	NA	TRBJ1-2	TGTGCCAGTAGTTTTCGACAGCCCGACTATGGCTACACCTTC	CASSFRQPDYGYTF
TRBV6-5	NA	TRBD1	TRBJ1-4	TGTGCCAGCATAAGACAGGGTGGTGAAAAACTGTTTTTT	CASIRQGGEKLFF
TRBV10-3	few	TRBD1	TRBJ1-1	TGTGCCATCAGCGAGACAGGGGGCGGATGGACTGAAGCTTTCTTT	CAISETGGGWTEAFF
TRBV3-1/TRBV3-2	NA	TRBD2	TRBJ2-5	TGTGCCAGCACTCTACGGGCCAGCGGGGGAACACAAGAGACCCAGTACTTC	CASTLRASGGTQETQYF
TRBV18	NA	NA	TRBJ2-3	TGTGCCAGCTCAAACATACCGGGACAACAAACAGATACGCAGTATTTT	CASSNIPGQQTDTQYF
TRBV27	NA	NA	TRBJ2-2	TGTGCCAGCAGTTTAAAAGGGGCGCACACCGGGGAGCTGTTTTTT	CASSLKGAHTGELFF